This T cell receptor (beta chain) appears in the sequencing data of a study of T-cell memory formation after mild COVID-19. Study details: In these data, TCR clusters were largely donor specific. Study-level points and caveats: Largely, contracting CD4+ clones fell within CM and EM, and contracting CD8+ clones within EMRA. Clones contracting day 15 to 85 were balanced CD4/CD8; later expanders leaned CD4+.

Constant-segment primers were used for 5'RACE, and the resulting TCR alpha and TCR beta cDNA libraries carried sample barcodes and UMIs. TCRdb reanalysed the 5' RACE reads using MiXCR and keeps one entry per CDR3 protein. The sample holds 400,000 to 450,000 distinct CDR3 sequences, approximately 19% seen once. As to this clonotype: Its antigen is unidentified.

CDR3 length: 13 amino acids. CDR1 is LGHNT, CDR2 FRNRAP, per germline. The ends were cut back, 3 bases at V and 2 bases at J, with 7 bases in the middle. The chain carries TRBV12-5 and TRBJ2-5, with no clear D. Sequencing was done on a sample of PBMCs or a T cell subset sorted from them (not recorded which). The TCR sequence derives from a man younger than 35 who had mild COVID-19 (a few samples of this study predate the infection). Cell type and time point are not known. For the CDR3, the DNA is TGTGCTAGTGGTTTCGGACGGCAAGAGACCCAGTACTTC. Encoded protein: CASGFGRQETQYF.